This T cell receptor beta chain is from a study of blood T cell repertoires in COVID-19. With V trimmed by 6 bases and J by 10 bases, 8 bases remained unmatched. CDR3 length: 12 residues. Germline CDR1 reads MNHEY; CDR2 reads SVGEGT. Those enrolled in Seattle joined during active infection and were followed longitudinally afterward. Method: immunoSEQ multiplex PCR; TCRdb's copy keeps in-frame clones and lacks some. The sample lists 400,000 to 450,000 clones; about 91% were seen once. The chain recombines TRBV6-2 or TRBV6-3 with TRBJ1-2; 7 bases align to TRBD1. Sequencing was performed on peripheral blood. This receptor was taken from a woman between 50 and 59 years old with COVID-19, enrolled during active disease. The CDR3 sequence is CASSQEGAHYTF. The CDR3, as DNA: TGTGCCAGCAGCCAAGAGGGGGCTCACTACACCTTC.